The 18 T cell receptor beta chains in this list originate from one sample, sequenced in a study of Tregs in tolerant kidney transplant recipients. Clones were read by immunoSEQ multiplex PCR, and TCRdb kept only the in-frame ones, dropping some. The sample carries over 85,000 clones, 93% recorded once. Sequenced material: CD4+ T cells from blood, taken before the transplant. Receptors were obtained from a human donor who received a combined kidney and bone marrow transplant.

The chain is built from TRBV6-1 and TRBJ2-5; 13 bases fit TRBD2. V was clipped by 7 bases and J by 4 bases; unmatched bases: 6. Germline-derived CDR1 and CDR2 are MNHNS and SASEGT. The CDR3 runs 15 residues. Written as DNA, the CDR3 is TGTGCCAGCATCTTGGGACTAGCGGGAAGAGAGACCCAGTACTTC. Its protein product is CASILGLAGRETQYF.

The rearrangement links TRBV11-2 to TRBJ2-5; D possibly corresponds to TRBD2 (6 bases). The end of the DNA aligns better with TRBJ2-7, so the J call may be wrong. CDR3 length equals 15 residues. The germline CDR1 and CDR2 sequences are SGHAT and FQNNGV. CDR3 DNA: TGTGCCAGCAGCCCCGAGACTAGTAGGGTTGCCGAGCAGTACTTC. Translated, it gives CASSPETSRVAEQYF.

CDR3 sequence reads: CASSVGTVQETQYF. The CDR3 nucleotides are TGTGCCAGCAGCGTGGGGACAGTGCAAGAGACCCAGTACTTC. The rearrangement uses TRBV9 and TRBJ2-5; TRBD1 aligns across 7 bases. Trimming removed 2 bases from V and 2 bases from J; junction bases left unmatched: 3. This CDR3 has 14 amino acids. CDR1 and CDR2 from the germline V gene are SGDLS and YYNGEE.

This clone is a singleton in its sample. The chain uses TRBV6-1 and TRBJ1-1; 7 bases are shared with TRBD1. The ends lost 10 bases at V and 1 base at J; junction bases unmatched: 6. The CDR3 length is 13 residues. Per germline, CDR1 MNHNS and CDR2 SASEGT. CDR3 protein: CATKGTANTEAFF. The CDR3 bases are TGTGCCACAAAGGGGACAGCGAACACTGAAGCTTTCTTT.

This clone occurred once. The genes are TRBV30 and TRBJ2-1, with D possibly TRBD2 on 6 matching bases. This CDR3 has 14 residues. Germline V gene data show CDR1 as GTSNPN and CDR2 as SVGIG (reference sequence). V was trimmed by 5 bases and J by 7 bases, leaving 18 bases between them. The CDR3 reads CAWGSGTGGNEQFF. The CDR3 DNA follows: TGTGCCTGGGGTAGTGGGACTGGGGGGAATGAGCAGTTCTTC.

V and J are TRBV7-2 and TRBJ1-5; D remains unclear. In germline, CDR1 is SGHTA, CDR2 FQGNSA. CDR3 length: 12 amino acids. Trimming left V 2 bases short and J 7 bases short, with 6 bases between. The CDR3 spells CASSLLLQPQHF. The DNA for the CDR3 is TGTGCCAGCAGCTTACTTTTACAGCCCCAGCATTTT.

The chain has TRBV7-6 and TRBJ2-2; TRBD1 is a possible D gene (6 bases). The germline V gene has CDR1 SGHVS and CDR2 FNYEAQ. The CDR3 is made up of 16 amino acids. Trimming took off 5 bases at V and 4 bases at J, with 17 bases between the two ends. The CDR3 spells CASSLNPQGATGELFF. Written as DNA, the CDR3 is TGTGCCAGCAGCCTCAACCCACAGGGTGCCACCGGGGAGCTGTTTTTT.

The chain is built from TRBV4-2 and TRBJ1-1; D is unclear. V lost 0 bases, J lost 1 base, and 9 bases lay in between. The CDR3 runs to 15 residues. Per the germline V gene, CDR1 is LGHNA and CDR2 is YNFKEQ. The CDR3 nucleotides are TGTGCCAGCAGCCAAGATCCGAGGGCGAACACTGAAGCTTTCTTT. The encoded protein is CASSQDPRANTEAFF.

The chain is built from TRBV7-2 and TRBJ2-1; perhaps TRBD2 as D (5 bases). Between the trimmed V and J ends, which lost 5 bases and 10 bases, there was a span of 12 bases. Germline CDR1 SGHTA, CDR2 FQGNSA. The CDR3 length is 12 residues. CDR3 in amino acids: CASSILAIEQFF. The CDR3 DNA sequence: TGTGCCAGCAGCATTCTAGCCATAGAGCAGTTCTTC.

The chain links TRBV5-8 to TRBJ2-7; tentatively, D is TRBD2 (5 bases). The CDR3 covers 12 residues. Per the germline V gene, CDR1 is SGHTS and CDR2 is YDEGEE. The ends were cut back, 1 base at V and 9 bases at J, with 11 bases in the middle. The DNA of the CDR3 is TGTGCCAGCAGCTTGCAGGCGGGTCGGCAGTACTTC. This codes for CASSLQAGRQYF.

The chain is built from TRBV11-1 and TRBJ2-2, with 7 bases aligning to TRBD2. This CDR3 contains 15 residues. Germline V gives CDR1 SGHAT, CDR2 FQDESV (reference sequence). V dropped 0 bases and J dropped 6; count of bases not matched to a gene: 4. The CDR3 region has the DNA TGTGCCAGCAGCTTAGCGGGGAGGGCGGCCGGGGAGCTGTTTTTT. It is translated as CASSLAGRAAGELFF.

V usage is TRBV7-2 and J usage is TRBJ1-2; perhaps TRBD1 as D (6 bases). The CDR3 spans 12 residues. CDR1 and CDR2 from the germline V gene are SGHTA and FQGNSA. Trimming pared 5 bases from V and 2 bases from J, leaving 6 bases between. The CDR3 region is CASSGQNYGYTF. CDR3 sequence (DNA): TGTGCCAGCAGCGGACAGAACTATGGCTACACCTTC.

This rearrangement joins TRBV9 to TRBJ1-4; a weak D match, TRBD1 (5 bases). Germline values: CDR1 SGDLS, CDR2 YYNGEE. The CDR3 sequence is 14 residues long. The germline V and J ends were trimmed by 7 bases and 0 bases, with 10 bases remaining between them. Written as DNA, the CDR3 is TGTGCCAGCGTCGACAGACCAACTAATGAAAAACTGTTTTTT. Its protein is CASVDRPTNEKLFF. The variable domain in full, with the rest retrieved from reference TRBV9 and TRBJ1-4, is DSGVTQTPKHLITATGQRVTLRCSPRSGDLSVYWYQQSLDQGLQFLIQYYNGEERAKGNILERFSAQQFPDLHSELNLSSLELGDSALYFCASVDRPTNEKLFFGSGTQLSVL.

The chain employs TRBV27 and TRBJ2-5; D uncertain. With the DNA end fitting TRBJ2-7 better, the J assignment may be wrong. This CDR3 is built from 11 residues. From germline, CDR1 is MNHEY and CDR2 SMNVEV (reference sequence). Here the CDR3 DNA reads TGTGCCAGCAGTCCCCCCTACGAGCAGTACTTC. Its translation is CASSPPYEQYF.

This chain joins TRBV6-5 and TRBJ2-7; 9 positions match TRBD1. This CDR3 has 15 amino acids. V gave up 6 bases and J gave up 2 bases; unmatched junction bases: 8. Per germline, CDR1 MNHEY and CDR2 SVGAGI. CDR3 sequence: CASSRTGAKPYEQYF. The CDR3 DNA sequence: TGTGCCAGCAGCCGGACAGGGGCAAAGCCCTACGAGCAGTACTTC.

This chain joins TRBV5-4 and TRBJ2-3; 11 nucleotides align to TRBD2. From germline, CDR1 is SGHNT and CDR2 YYREEE (reference sequence). Trimming removed 4 bases from V and 3 bases from J; junction bases left unmatched: 7. There are 16 residues in the CDR3. CDR3 loop: CASSATSGSFTDTQYF. The DNA of the CDR3 is TGTGCCAGCAGCGCCACTAGCGGGAGTTTTACAGATACGCAGTATTTT.

V usage is TRBV4-2 and J usage is TRBJ2-5, with TRBD2 matching 10 bases. This CDR3 region has 15 residues. Per germline, CDR1 LGHNA and CDR2 YNFKEQ. V was pared by 3 bases and J by 5 bases, with 6 bases of the junction left unmatched. CDR3 DNA sequence: TGTGCCAGCAGCCATCCTAGCGGGGGAATCGAGACCCAGTACTTC. Protein product: CASSHPSGGIETQYF.

Note on this clone: Since the CDR3 does not end with the conserved phenylalanine or tryptophan, this likely comes from a read error. J is TRBJ1-5 and V is TRBV6-1; D possibly corresponds to TRBD1 (5 bases). The CDR3 length is 14 residues. The V gene lost 8 bases and the J gene lost 3 bases, with 14 bases spanning the gap. Germline CDR1 MNHNS, CDR2 SASEGT. CDR3 sequence reads: CASRGGWANQPQHL. CDR3 nucleotide sequence: TGTGCCAGCCGCGGGGGGTGGGCCAATCAGCCCCAGCATCTT.